This section outlines one T cell receptor beta chain sequence together with its context. The CDR3 totals 16 residues. The V gene's germline CDR1 is SGHRS and CDR2 YFSETQ. Trimming removed 0 bases from V and 5 bases from J; junction bases left unmatched: 8. Measured with immunoSEQ multiplex PCR; TCRdb has only the in-frame clones, and not every one. The sample holds more than 150,000 clones, approximately 86% seen once. This entry is derived from a study of blood T cell repertoires in COVID-19. About the research overall: The cDNA or gDNA used as material had been derived from T cells, B-cell-depleted T cells, or PBMCs.

The TCR originated in a man aged 18-30 years with acute or convalescent COVID-19. The rearrangement links TRBV5-1 to TRBJ2-3; 8 bases match TRBD2. The sequenced sample consisted of peripheral blood. CDR3 bases: TGCGCCAGCAGCTTGGTACCGGGGGGGTATTTAGATACGCAGTATTTT. Protein sequence: CASSLVPGGYLDTQYF.